The 26 T cell receptor beta chains in this list originate from one sample, sequenced in a study of beta chain features in type 1 diabetes. The investigators reverse transcribed all of the isolated RNA, so they sequenced expressed TCRB transcripts. This table comes from immunoSEQ multiplex PCR, and its TCRdb copy is limited to in-frame clones, with some not included. The repertoire consists of over 100,000 clones, with 30% to 50% occurring once and the leading ten covering around 0.07%. The sample was stem cell memory CD4+ T cells from blood. The receptors originated from a woman younger than 30 in good health.

The chain couples TRBV11-3 to TRBJ2-5; D gene uncertain. This CDR3 spans 12 amino acids. V was trimmed by 3 bases and J by 1 base, leaving 3 bases between them. Germline CDR1 and CDR2: SGHNT and YENEEA. CDR3 sequence reads: CASSFSQETQYF. The CDR3 coding sequence is TGTGCCAGCAGCTTCTCCCAAGAGACCCAGTACTTC.

This clone was counted a few times. The chain uses TRBV2 and TRBJ2-7, with D possibly being TRBD1 (5 bases). The CDR3 extends over 11 amino acids. Trimming stripped 6 bases from V and 3 bases from J, with 6 bases between. Germline CDR1 and CDR2: SNHLY and FYNNEI. The CDR3 coding sequence is TGTGCCAGCAGCGACAGCTACGAGCAGTACTTC. Its protein is CASSDSYEQYF. The entire variable domain, with the rest obtained from reference TRBV2 and TRBJ2-7, is as follows: EPEVTQTPSHQVTQMGQEVILRCVPISNHLYFYWYRQILGQKVEFLVSFYNNEISEKSEIFDDQFSVERPDGSNFTLKIRSTKLEDSAMYFCASSDSYEQYFGPGTRLTVT.

The chain couples TRBV29-1 to TRBJ1-4; 8 nucleotides line up with TRBD1. This CDR3 contains 14 residues. The V gene's germline CDR1 is SQVTM and CDR2 ANQGSEA. With V trimmed by 3 bases and J by 7 bases, 7 bases remained unmatched. The CDR3 protein is CSVEDQGAGEKLFF. DNA for the CDR3: TGCAGCGTTGAGGATCAGGGGGCGGGTGAAAAACTGTTTTTT.

The chain links TRBV29-1 to TRBJ2-7; the match to TRBD1 covers 9 bases. From germline, CDR1 is SQVTM and CDR2 ANQGSEA. This CDR3 has 16 residues. V dropped 8 bases and J dropped 6; count of bases not matched to a gene: 20. The CDR3 reads CSIRDRVFGTTGEQYF. The DNA of the CDR3 is TGCAGCATCCGGGACAGGGTTTTCGGGACAACGGGCGAGCAGTACTTC.

This clone was counted between two and nine times. V is TRBV10-3 and J is TRBJ2-1, with 10 bases identical to TRBD1. V dropped 8 bases and J dropped 6; count of bases not matched to a gene: 4. Germline CDR1 and CDR2: ENHRY and SYGVKD. This CDR3 contains 13 residues. CDR3 DNA: TGTGCCATCGGGACAGGGGTAGGCAATGAGCAGTTCTTC. Its translation is CAIGTGVGNEQFF.

The table lists this clone with a few counts. The J gene is TRBJ2-3, the V gene TRBV5-1, with 7 bases fitting TRBD2. CDR1 and CDR2 from the germline V gene are SGHRS and YFSETQ. With V trimmed by 6 bases and J by 6 bases, 13 bases remained unmatched. CDR3 size: 15 residues. CDR3: CASTSTLAGEDTQYF. In nucleotides, the CDR3 is TGCGCCAGCACCAGCACCCTGGCGGGAGAGGATACGCAGTATTTT.

As regards this clone: One junction end disagrees with the germline gene, perhaps due to a read error. This chain joins TRBV2 and TRBJ1-1; 8 nucleotides agree with TRBD1. There are 15 residues in the CDR3. Germline values: CDR1 SNHLY, CDR2 FYNNEI. The CDR3 sequence is CASRRTGTYTEGISF. CDR3 bases: TGTGCCAGCAGAAGGACAGGGACGTACACTGAAGGAATCTCATTT.

This clone was seen more than once but under ten times. This chain uses TRBV7-2 with TRBJ1-3; D is possibly TRBD1 (5 bases). CDR1 and CDR2 from the germline V gene are SGHTA and FQGNSA. V was pared by 1 base and J by 12 bases, with 13 bases between. This CDR3 region has 13 residues. The CDR3 protein is CASSLGGKQGIYF. The CDR3 DNA is TGTGCCAGCAGCTTAGGCGGCAAGCAGGGCATATATTTT.

This clone was seen more than once but under ten times. J is TRBJ2-6 and V is TRBV5-1, with D unresolved. This CDR3 is built from 15 residues. Germline values: CDR1 SGHRS, CDR2 YFSETQ. V lost 3 bases to trimming and J lost 1 base, with 8 bases between them. CDR3 loop: CASSSTTSGANVLTF. In nucleotides, the CDR3 is TGCGCCAGCAGCTCGACAACTTCTGGGGCCAACGTCCTGACTTTC.

This chain connects TRBV27 to TRBJ2-6; no reliable D call. Between the trimmed V and J ends, which lost 3 bases and 0 bases, there was a span of 9 bases. This CDR3 contains 16 residues. From germline, CDR1 is MNHEY and CDR2 SMNVEV (reference sequence). The CDR3 here is CASSFYDTSGANVLTF. CDR3 nucleotide sequence: TGTGCCAGCAGTTTCTACGACACCTCTGGGGCCAACGTCCTGACTTTC.

The chain joins TRBV25-1 to TRBJ2-3, with 7 bases lining up with TRBD1. The CDR3 contains 14 residues. Germline V lookup: CDR1 MGHDK, CDR2 SYGVNS. V lost 9 bases and J lost 1; bases outside the gene matches: 7. The CDR3 loop is CASADRVGTDTQYF. CDR3 in DNA: TGTGCCAGTGCCGACAGGGTGGGCACAGATACGCAGTATTTT.

The chain combines TRBV4-3 with TRBJ2-2; the match to TRBD2 covers 8 bases. The CDR3 contains 18 residues. Germline loops: CDR1 LGHNA, CDR2 YSLEER. V trimming: 3 bases; J trimming: 6 bases; junction bases outside the gene matches: 15. The CDR3 spells CASSQTWPGLGFAGELFF. The CDR3 coding sequence is TGCGCCAGCAGCCAGACCTGGCCGGGACTAGGATTTGCCGGGGAGCTGTTTTTT.

The CDR3 here is CASSLQYRGSNHEQFF. The CDR3 nucleotides read TGCGCCAGCAGCCTTCAATACAGGGGGAGTAATCATGAGCAGTTCTTC. The chain is built from TRBV4-1 and TRBJ2-1; TRBD1 matches 8 bases. The CDR3 covers 16 residues. With V trimmed by 4 bases and J by 8 bases, 13 bases remained unmatched. Germline CDR1 reads MGHRA; CDR2 reads YSYEKL.

This clone turned up a few times. This sequence joins TRBV18 and TRBJ2-5; 9 positions match TRBD2. The CDR3 loop spans 14 amino acids. Germline CDR1 KGHSH, CDR2 LQKENI. V gave up 4 bases and J gave up 2 bases; unmatched junction bases: 2. CDR3 DNA sequence: TGTGCCAGCTCACGCCTAGCGGGACAAGAGACCCAGTACTTC. Its protein is CASSRLAGQETQYF.

A word on this clone: The junction departs from germline at one end; a sequencing error may be responsible. The rearrangement links TRBV27 to TRBJ1-2; no reliable D call. This CDR3 is 14 amino acids long. Germline-derived CDR1 and CDR2 are MNHEY and SMNVEV (reference sequence). The CDR3 here is CASGNRNSNYGYTF. The CDR3 nucleotides read TGTGCCAGCGGAAACAGAAATTCTAATTATGGCTACACCTTC.

The rearrangement joins TRBV11-2 to TRBJ1-2, with 7 bases aligning to TRBD1. Germline-derived CDR1 and CDR2 are SGHAT and FQNNGV. CDR3 length: 15 amino acids. The trim removed 5 bases at V and 1 base at J, leaving 7 bases unmatched. In nucleotides, the CDR3 is TGTGCCAGCAGCACCTCGACAGGGCGTAACTATGGCTACACCTTC. Its translation: CASSTSTGRNYGYTF.

This clone came up a few times. The rearrangement links TRBV6-1 to TRBJ2-3; D is unclear. Per germline, CDR1 MNHNS and CDR2 SASEGT. This CDR3 region has 12 residues. V was pared by 2 bases and J by 5 bases, with 5 bases between. The CDR3 DNA reads as TGTGCCAGCAGTGAACTCCGAGATACGCAGTATTTT. It translates to CASSELRDTQYF.

The chain joins TRBV9 to TRBJ2-2; possibly TRBD1 for D (6 bases). The V and J ends lost 4 bases and 5 bases respectively, with 12 bases between them. Germline CDR1 and CDR2: SGDLS and YYNGEE. This CDR3 comprises 14 residues. The chain's CDR3 is CASSPRTATGELFF. The CDR3 bases are TGTGCCAGCAGCCCGAGGACAGCAACCGGGGAGCTGTTTTTT.

Only a few counts were recorded for this clone. The chain uses TRBV5-4 and TRBJ1-1; 10 nucleotides match TRBD1. In germline, CDR1 is SGHNT, CDR2 YYREEE (reference sequence). The V segment lost 2 bases and the J segment 3 bases; nucleotides outside the gene matches: 7. This CDR3 region has 16 residues. The CDR3 protein is CASSLPGQGRYTEAFF. Written as DNA, the CDR3 is TGTGCCAGCAGCTTACCGGGACAGGGGAGGTACACTGAAGCTTTCTTT.

This chain uses TRBV25-1 with TRBJ2-3; unclear D gene. This CDR3 spans 16 amino acids. The germline V gene encodes CDR1 MGHDK and CDR2 SYGVNS. V shed 2 bases and J shed 0 bases, with 12 bases lying between them. The CDR3 DNA follows: TGTGCCAGCAGTGAAGTGTTAGCCCTTAGCACAGATACGCAGTATTTT. This sequence encodes CASSEVLALSTDTQYF.

Only a few counts were recorded for this clone. J is TRBJ2-1 and V is TRBV28; possibly TRBD2 for D (6 bases). The germline V gene has CDR1 MDHEN and CDR2 SYDVKM. V lost 5 bases and J 10 bases, leaving 24 bases between the germline ends. The CDR3 covers 16 residues. CDR3 region: CASSAQGGFLRREQFF. The CDR3 region has the DNA TGTGCCAGCAGTGCCCAGGGAGGCTTTTTACGTAGGGAGCAGTTCTTC.

The CDR3 spells CSVVPVGVSGNTIYF. The CDR3 DNA reads as TGCAGCGTAGTGCCTGTCGGGGTCTCTGGAAACACCATATATTTT. The genes are TRBV29-1 and TRBJ1-3; D remains ambiguous. CDR1 and CDR2 from the germline V gene are SQVTM and ANQGSEA. V was cut by 6 bases and J by 0 bases, with 15 bases left in between. The CDR3 runs 15 residues.

A single count supports this clone. This chain connects TRBV6-5 to TRBJ2-3; TRBD2 aligns across 13 bases. The germline V gene encodes CDR1 MNHEY and CDR2 SVGAGI. CDR3 length equals 16 residues. Germline trimming cut 4 bases from V and 3 bases from J; bases unmatched to any gene: 4. Here the CDR3 DNA reads TGTGCCAGCAGTTCCGGGACTAGCGGGGAGACAGATACGCAGTATTTT. This sequence encodes CASSSGTSGETDTQYF.

This clone occurred a few times. The chain employs TRBV14 and TRBJ2-3, with 13 bases aligning to TRBD2. J gave up 4 bases and V 0 bases, and 10 bases lay outside the gene matches. The germline CDR1 and CDR2 sequences are SGHDN and FVKESK. CDR3 length: 19 amino acids. This chain's CDR3 is CASSQDGWATSGRPDTQYF. Written as DNA, the CDR3 is TGTGCCAGCAGCCAAGATGGTTGGGCGACTAGCGGGAGGCCAGATACGCAGTATTTT. Full variable domain (remainder filled in from reference TRBV14 and TRBJ2-3): EAGVTQFPSHSVIEKGQTVTLRCDPISGHDNLYWYRRVMGKEIKFLLHFVKESKQDESGMPNNRFLAERTGGTYSTLKVQPAELEDSGVYFCASSQDGWATSGRPDTQYFGPGTRLTVL.

This clone showed up just a few times. The chain links TRBV4-1 to TRBJ1-5; D is undetermined. Germline-derived CDR1 and CDR2 are MGHRA and YSYEKL. This CDR3 contains 15 residues. V lost 4 bases to trimming and J lost 7 bases, with 17 bases between them. In nucleotides, the CDR3 is TGCGCCAGCAGCCCCCTGGGTCTCCGGGAGCAGCCCCAGCATTTT. It yields the protein CASSPLGLREQPQHF.

This chain uses TRBV7-2 with TRBJ2-7; weak D call: TRBD2 (6 bases). Looked up from germline, CDR1 is SGHTA and CDR2 is FQGNSA. The V end lost 4 bases, the J end lost 6 bases, and 16 bases lay between the germline ends. There are 14 residues in the CDR3. The DNA of the CDR3 is TGTGCCAGCAGCTGGACGGGAGAAGCTGGCGAGCAGTACTTC. Translating gives CASSWTGEAGEQYF.